This T cell receptor beta chain originates from a study of T cells in Graves' hyperthyroidism and ophthalmopathy. TCR beta CDR3 regions were amplified from RNA transcripts. Researchers ran a first-round RT-PCR on the TCR CDR3 using the HTBI primer set. TCRdb used MiXCR to reprocess the multiplex PCR reads, holding one entry per CDR3 protein. The sample lists hundreds of thousands of distinct CDR3 sequences, approximately 14% occurring once. With V trimmed by 4 bases and J by 8 bases, 11 bases remained unmatched. The CDR3 covers 15 residues. From germline, CDR1 is SEHNR and CDR2 FQNEAQ (reference sequence).

The genes are TRBV7-9 and TRBJ1-2; 9 nucleotides agree with TRBD1. The receptor's source is a woman aged 40 to 55 with Graves' ophthalmopathy. Specimen: blood. CDR3 sequence reads: CASSSATGGLKGYTF. CDR3 bases: TGTGCCAGCAGCTCAGCGACAGGGGGGTTGAAGGGCTACACCTTC.